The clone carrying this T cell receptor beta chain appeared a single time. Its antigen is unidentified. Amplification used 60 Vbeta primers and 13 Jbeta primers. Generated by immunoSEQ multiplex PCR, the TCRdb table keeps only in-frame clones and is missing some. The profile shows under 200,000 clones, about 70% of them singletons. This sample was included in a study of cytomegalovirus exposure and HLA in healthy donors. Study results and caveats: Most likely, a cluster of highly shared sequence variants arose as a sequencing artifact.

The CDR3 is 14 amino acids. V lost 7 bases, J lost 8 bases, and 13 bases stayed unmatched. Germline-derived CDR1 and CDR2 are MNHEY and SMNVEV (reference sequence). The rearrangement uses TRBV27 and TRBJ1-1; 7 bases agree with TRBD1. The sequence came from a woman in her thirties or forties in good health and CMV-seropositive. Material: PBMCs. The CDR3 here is CASTSTVKDREAFF. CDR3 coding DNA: TGTGCCAGCACCTCTACCGTTAAGGACAGGGAAGCTTTCTTT.